This T cell receptor (beta chain) came from a study of blood T cell repertoires in COVID-19. How the authors handled the data: Estimated nucleated cell counts came from reference gene primer amplification. The protocol was immunoSEQ multiplex PCR, while the TCRdb copy is restricted to in-frame clones and leaves out a portion. V and J calls and clone size are as listed in that table; D and trimming were resolved from the DNA. The sample has 90,000 to 150,000 clones, 65% to 90% seen once; the top ten hold around 9.9%. CDR1 is SQVTM and CDR2 is ANQGSEA in the germline V gene. This CDR3 contains 12 residues. V was clipped by 6 bases and J by 4 bases; unmatched bases: 3.

The chain carries TRBV29-1 and TRBJ2-1, with TRBD1 matching over 7 bases. The sequenced sample consisted of peripheral blood. The origin of this receptor is a man older than 75 with acute or convalescent COVID-19. The CDR3 DNA follows: TGCAGCGTCCGACAGGGTTACAATGAGCAGTTCTTC. It translates to CSVRQGYNEQFF.